One T cell receptor beta chain is described in this entry. The specificity of this receptor is unknown. No qualities accompany the bases; no much larger clone lies one base away. This entry comes from a study of Graves' ophthalmopathy and Graves' hyperthyroidism (dated by TCRdb to the late 2010s). With regard to the full study: Peripheral blood was collected at initial diagnosis, prior to any treatment. In total, approximately 130 blood samples were TCR-sequenced: 40 to 45 ophthalmopathy, around 75 hyperthyroidism and roughly 17 hyperthyroidism-to-ophthalmopathy patients. Following sample collection, hyperthyroidism patients were given methimazole at a starting dose of 30 mg daily, and ophthalmopathy patients were given high-dose intravenous methylprednisolone. To explore V-J signatures that separate ophthalmopathy from hyperthyroidism, a discovery set of fewer than 110 patients was enrolled, consisting of under 50 with ophthalmopathy and 57 with stable hyperthyroidism. T-cell repertoires of thyroid tissue and blood were compared in 5 or 6 hyperthyroidism patients. To tell Graves' ophthalmopathy apart from Graves' hyperthyroidism, and to predict which patients would progress to ophthalmopathy, the study relied on TCR beta repertoire signatures. An independent validation cohort was composed of roughly 19 hyperthyroidism patients and 17 patients who later progressed from hyperthyroidism to ophthalmopathy.

TCR beta CDR3 regions were amplified from RNA transcripts for repertoire sequencing. A first-round RT-PCR used HTBI primers with the Qiagen OneStep RT-PCR kit, followed by a second-round multiplex PCR, size selection and purification. Sequencing of the libraries was carried out on an Illumina HiSeq2000 in paired-end mode with 100 bp reads. The authors' analysis ran thus. SOAPnuke was used to process the reads, removing any read that contained adapters or uncalled bases, had a mean Phred below 15, or lacked an exact match to the constant primer or identifier. High-quality paired reads were merged with COPE v1.2.5. Each unique nucleotide sequence was defined as a clonotype, and clonotypes were aligned to IMGT TRB V, D and J references with MiTCR v1.1. The analysis was limited to V-J combinations with a frequency above 0.0001, which together covered around 99% of the repertoires. For each V-J combination, a TCR clonal expansion and chaos score was defined as F50 clonal expansion divided by the chaos observed in the TCRdist matrix. Welch's t-statistics and random forest were used to reduce the features to around 13 V-J combinations, which were then used as input to a naive Bayes classifier. The Morisita-Horn index was used to measure how similar the thyroid and blood repertoires were. In-frame beta chains were kept once TCRdb had trimmed the public reads at Q25 with fastp and called clones with MiXCR. Every entry covers one CDR3 protein and lists the most common genes and DNA from its rows. TCRdb, not the authors, supplied the V and J calls. The sample has fewer than 70,000 distinct CDR3 sequences on record, roughly half of them singletons. About 4.9% of the sample is held by the ten biggest clonotypes.

Patients with ophthalmopathy had moderately to severely active disease, with a Clinical Activity Score of 3 or more, a NOSPECS grade of 4 or more, and a disease duration of less than 3 months. Patients with other autoimmune diseases, uncontrolled infections, pregnancy or lactation were excluded. Clinical symptoms, serum thyroxine, TRAb, thyroid ultrasound and orbital computed tomography formed the basis of the diagnosis. PBMCs were isolated from more than 8 ml of fresh peripheral blood by Ficoll-Paque density gradient centrifugation. Total RNA was extracted with Trizol reagent and quality-checked on an Agilent 2100 Bioanalyzer. The investigation overall reported the following: In validation, the model predicted ophthalmopathy progression with about 71% sensitivity and approximately 72% specificity; some 13 predicted patients were CT-confirmed with GO in a median of approximately 6.2 months. Sample size was not statistically predetermined, and group allocation was not concealed from the investigators. Most expanded thyroid clonotypes with a frequency above 0.001 also appeared in blood, which suggests that blood repertoires may reflect the immune response in the thyroid. Ophthalmopathy was separated from stable hyperthyroidism by the 13-signature model with roughly 90% sensitivity and less than 82% specificity in cross-validation and with 80%/75% in the test set.

Sequenced material: peripheral blood. This receptor was obtained from an adult woman with Graves' ophthalmopathy.

The nucleotide sequence reads TGCAGTGCTGATAGCGGGTACGAGCAGTACTTC. It codes for CSADSGYEQYF. Here the chain combines TRBV20-1 and TRBJ2-7; 7 junctional bases match TRBD2. CDR3 length: 11 amino acids, cysteine to phenylalanine. Only the CDR3 part of the read is kept: 33 bases, read in frame from the first base. Taken from the germline V gene (reference sequence), the CDR1 and CDR2 loops are DFQATT and SNEGSKA. At the junction V is shortened by 5 bases and J by 4 bases; bases outside the gene matches: 2.